A single sample gave rise to the 20 T cell receptor beta chains below, sequenced in a study of shared clonotypes between healthy human individuals. TCRdb keeps only in-frame clones here, not all; method: immunoSEQ multiplex PCR. This sample has about 1.5 million clones, with approximately 98% found just once. The source material was naive CD4+ T cells sorted from blood. Subset specified: CD45RA+ positively selected. Receptors originate from a man aged 25 to 45 in good health.

This chain links TRBV2 with TRBJ2-7; D call uncertain. Germline V CDR1 and CDR2: SNHLY, FYNNEI. The CDR3 extends over 13 amino acids. The V end lost 0 bases, the J end lost 4 bases, and 7 bases lay between the germline ends. The CDR3 region is CASSEATPYEQYF. CDR3 bases: TGTGCCAGCAGTGAAGCCACCCCATACGAGCAGTACTTC. The full variable domain, completed using reference TRBV2 and TRBJ2-7, is EPEVTQTPSHQVTQMGQEVILRCVPISNHLYFYWYRQILGQKVEFLVSFYNNEISEKSEIFDDQFSVERPDGSNFTLKIRSTKLEDSAMYFCASSEATPYEQYFGPGTRLTVT.

The chain couples TRBV18 to TRBJ1-4; D gene uncertain. The CDR3 has 15 residues. Germline V gives CDR1 KGHSH, CDR2 LQKENI. V was pared by 0 bases and J by 5 bases, with 10 bases between. This chain's CDR3 is CASSPPGNRNEKLFF. CDR3 DNA sequence: TGTGCCAGCTCACCACCCGGGAATAGGAATGAAAAACTGTTTTTT.

The J gene is TRBJ2-3, the V gene TRBV11-2; 9 bases are shared with TRBD2. CDR3 size: 15 residues. Germline values: CDR1 SGHAT, CDR2 FQNNGV. V was pared by 4 bases and J by 2 bases, with 4 bases of the junction left unmatched. The CDR3 region is CASSYSGSDTDTQYF. The CDR3 DNA is TGTGCCAGCAGCTATAGCGGGAGTGACACAGATACGCAGTATTTT.

Regarding this clone: This sample also contains other DNA sequences that code for the same CDR3. This sequence joins TRBV7-8 and TRBJ2-7; no firm D call. CDR1 is SGHVS, CDR2 FQNEAQ, per germline. V lost 3 bases and J lost 6, with 6 bases in between. The CDR3 totals 11 residues. The CDR3 DNA is TGTGCCAGCAGCTTGCGGTTCGAGCAGTACTTC. The encoded protein is CASSLRFEQYF. Filled out from reference TRBV7-8 and TRBJ2-7, the complete variable domain reads GAGVSQSPRYKVAKRGQDVALRCDPISGHVSLFWYQQALGQGPEFLTYFQNEAQLDKSGLPSDRFFAERPEGSVSTLKIQRTQQEDSAVYLCASSLRFEQYFGPGTRLTVT.

This chain links TRBV5-8 with TRBJ2-7, with D possibly matching TRBD2 (6 bases). Trimming removed 6 bases at V and 2 bases at J, with 18 bases between. From germline, CDR1 is SGHTS and CDR2 YDEGEE. The CDR3 extends over 15 amino acids. The CDR3, as DNA: TGTGCCAGCACCTTCAAGGTGGCGGGACCCTACGAGCAGTACTTC. The encoded protein is CASTFKVAGPYEQYF.

Note on this clone: The same CDR3 also results from other DNA sequences found in this sample. The genes are TRBV9 and TRBJ1-4; D possibly corresponds to TRBD1 (5 bases). This CDR3 contains 14 residues. The germline gives CDR1 SGDLS, CDR2 YYNGEE. With 0 bases removed from V and 4 bases from J, the gap between germline ends came to 7 bases. For the CDR3, the DNA is TGTGCCAGCAGCGTAGGGCAGGGTAATGAAAAACTGTTTTTT. The encoded protein is CASSVGQGNEKLFF.

V usage is TRBV6-1 and J usage is TRBJ2-7, with 7 bases aligning to TRBD1. Germline V CDR1 and CDR2: MNHNS, SASEGT. J gave up 2 bases and V 0 bases, and 4 bases lay outside the gene matches. The CDR3 has 15 amino acids. CDR3 in DNA: TGTGCCAGCAGTGAAGCAGGGGGCGGCCCCTACGAGCAGTACTTC. Amino acids: CASSEAGGGPYEQYF.

Comments on this clone: Other DNA sequences in this sample translate to the same CDR3. The genes are TRBV29-1 and TRBJ1-1; D is possibly TRBD1 (5 bases). Trimming took off 6 bases at V and 0 bases at J, with 8 bases between the two ends. The CDR3 runs 12 residues. Germline V gene data show CDR1 as SQVTM and CDR2 as ANQGSEA. CDR3 in amino acids: CSVSRVNTEAFF. CDR3 nucleotides: TGCAGCGTCTCCAGGGTGAACACTGAAGCTTTCTTT.

The rearrangement joins TRBV5-1 to TRBJ1-1; 7 bases are shared with TRBD1. The CDR3 contains 12 residues. V shed 4 bases, J shed 11 bases, and the junction held 8 bases outside the gene matches. Germline-derived CDR1 and CDR2 are SGHRS and YFSETQ. The CDR3 region has the DNA TGCGCCAGCAGCAGGGACAGTGGGACGGCTTTCTTT. This encodes CASSRDSGTAFF.

The V and J genes are TRBV10-1 and TRBJ1-4; 8 bases fit TRBD1. This CDR3 region has 13 residues. V was clipped by 8 bases and J by 4 bases; unmatched bases: 3. The germline V gene has CDR1 WNHNN and CDR2 SYGVQD (reference sequence). CDR3 nucleotide sequence: TGCGCCAGCCAGGGACAGGTTAATGAAAAACTGTTTTTT. It yields the protein CASQGQVNEKLFF.

This rearrangement joins TRBV2 to TRBJ1-5; possible D gene TRBD1, 5 bases. The germline V gene has CDR1 SNHLY and CDR2 FYNNEI. V was pared by 3 bases and J by 5 bases, with 11 bases between. There are 14 residues in the CDR3. The DNA for the CDR3 is TGTGCCAGCAGTGAGTTGGCAGGGCATCAGCCCCAGCATTTT. It is translated as CASSELAGHQPQHF. Based on the CDR3 plus reference TRBV2 and TRBJ1-5, the full variable domain is EPEVTQTPSHQVTQMGQEVILRCVPISNHLYFYWYRQILGQKVEFLVSFYNNEISEKSEIFDDQFSVERPDGSNFTLKIRSTKLEDSAMYFCASSELAGHQPQHFGDGTRLSIL.

The DNA of the CDR3 is TGCGCCAGCACAAGCCTAGGACAGGGGGTGAATGAGCAGTTCTTC. Protein sequence: CASTSLGQGVNEQFF. The chain links TRBV5-1 to TRBJ2-1, with 10 bases aligning to TRBD1. V was pared by 6 bases and J by 7 bases, with 10 bases of the junction left unmatched. Germline V gene lookup returns CDR1 SGHRS and CDR2 YFSETQ. The CDR3 loop spans 15 amino acids.

V usage is TRBV6-1 and J usage is TRBJ1-1; no firm D call. The CDR3 loop spans 13 amino acids. The germline CDR1 and CDR2 sequences are MNHNS and SASEGT. The ends were cut back, 7 bases at V and 2 bases at J, with 11 bases in the middle. CDR3 loop: CASIGRFNTEAFF. In DNA form, the CDR3 reads TGTGCCAGCATCGGCAGGTTTAACACTGAAGCTTTCTTT.

The chain uses TRBV28 and TRBJ2-5, with 7 bases fitting TRBD1. The V and J ends lost 10 bases and 4 bases, in that order; junction bases with no gene match: 9. The germline V gene has CDR1 MDHEN and CDR2 SYDVKM. The CDR3 has 13 residues. Written as DNA, the CDR3 is TGTGCCACAGACACAGACAGGGCAGAGACCCAGTACTTC. It specifies CATDTDRAETQYF.

The chain couples TRBV25-1 to TRBJ2-1; 7 nucleotides line up with TRBD2. Germline V gives CDR1 MGHDK, CDR2 SYGVNS. V lost 4 bases and J lost 4; bases outside the gene matches: 4. The CDR3 has 14 amino acids. The DNA of the CDR3 is TGTGCCAGCAGTGGGTCGGGAGGATACAATGAGCAGTTCTTC. Translation: CASSGSGGYNEQFF.

The V gene is TRBV29-1, the J gene TRBJ2-5; TRBD2 aligns across 9 bases. The CDR3 has 14 amino acids. Trimming at V came to 4 bases and at J to 5 bases, leaving 8 bases not matched to a gene. CDR1 and CDR2 (germline): SQVTM, ANQGSEA. The CDR3 region is CSVGAREGRETQYF. CDR3 nucleotides: TGCAGCGTTGGGGCGCGGGAGGGCCGTGAGACCCAGTACTTC.

The chain joins TRBV2 to TRBJ2-7, with D possibly TRBD2 on 5 matching bases. CDR1 is SNHLY and CDR2 is FYNNEI in the germline V gene. This CDR3 has 13 amino acids. The V and J ends lost 5 bases and 6 bases respectively, with 14 bases between them. The CDR3, as DNA: TGTGCCAGCAGTCCAAGAGAGGGTTCCGAGCAGTACTTC. This sequence encodes CASSPREGSEQYF. Together with reference TRBV2 and TRBJ2-7, the CDR3 gives the full variable domain: EPEVTQTPSHQVTQMGQEVILRCVPISNHLYFYWYRQILGQKVEFLVSFYNNEISEKSEIFDDQFSVERPDGSNFTLKIRSTKLEDSAMYFCASSPREGSEQYFGPGTRLTVT.

Here the CDR3 reads CASRKTGGTGELFF. The CDR3 bases are TGTGCCAGCAGGAAGACAGGGGGCACCGGGGAGCTGTTTTTT. This sequence joins TRBV2 and TRBJ2-2, with 9 bases lining up with TRBD1. V dropped 6 bases and J dropped 4; count of bases not matched to a gene: 3. The CDR3 totals 14 residues. CDR1 SNHLY and CDR2 FYNNEI come from the germline V gene.

To note about this clone: Other DNA sequences in the same sample also yield this CDR3. The rearrangement uses TRBV7-9 and TRBJ2-3; the D is unclear. The germline V gene has CDR1 SEHNR and CDR2 FQNEAQ (reference sequence). CDR3 size: 13 residues. V shed 1 base and J shed 3 bases, with 5 bases lying between them. The CDR3 spells CASSLGATDTQYF. In DNA, the CDR3 is TGTGCCAGCAGCTTAGGAGCGACAGATACGCAGTATTTT. The whole variable domain, remainder taken from reference TRBV7-9 and TRBJ2-3, is DTGVSQNPRHKITKRGQNVTFRCDPISEHNRLYWYRQTLGQGPEFLTYFQNEAQLEKSRLLSDRFSAERPKGSFSTLEIQRTEQGDSAMYLCASSLGATDTQYFGPGTRLTVL.

The CDR3 sequence: CASSSGTGFYNEQFF. The DNA of the CDR3 is TGTGCCAGCAGCTCCGGGACAGGATTCTACAATGAGCAGTTCTTC. The chain links TRBV5-5 to TRBJ2-1; 8 bases match TRBD1. Trimming removed 3 bases from V and 3 bases from J; junction bases left unmatched: 5. In germline, CDR1 is SGHKS, CDR2 YYEKEE (reference sequence). CDR3 length: 15 residues.